This is a list of T cell receptor beta chains from one sample in a study of shared clonotypes between healthy human individuals. This table comes from immunoSEQ multiplex PCR, and its TCRdb copy is limited to in-frame clones, with some not included. The repertoire has about half a million clones, about 85% of them found once; the top ten carry over 9.5%. The sample taken for sequencing was PBMCs. Receptor source: a woman between 40 and 55 years old in good health. Some clones in this sample may be carry-over from other donors' samples. Both conserved end residues are part of each CDR3.

cdr3_aa v_call
CASSQVETYEQYF TRBV4-1
CATSRGGGMTTYEQYF TRBV15
CASSQGPSGDRELFF TRBV4-1
CASSEDGNYGYTF TRBV6-6
CASSFGGSGDGELFF TRBV7-7
CAWVGQTHGSYTF TRBV30
CASSHGLRGEEQYF TRBV7-9
CSVCKGTVIDEQFF TRBV29-1
CASSPTSERGREKLFF TRBV11-2
CSLVVDEKLFF TRBV20-1
CASSLDQSSYNEQFF TRBV9
CASSFLPGGNTGELFF TRBV5-1
CASSRPNQPQHF TRBV18
CASSLSSQAMSDEQYF TRBV5-8
CASSLTFLAGSTDTQYF TRBV27
CASSYTATDNEKLFF TRBV5-1
CASSFARGPSNQPQHF TRBV5-6
CAWDPVEGPYGYTF TRBV30